A single sample gave rise to the 19 T cell receptor beta chains below, sequenced in a study of cytomegalovirus exposure and HLA in healthy donors. The table came from immunoSEQ multiplex PCR; TCRdb's copy has only in-frame clones and leaves some out. This table holds roughly 150,000 clones, 85% to 90% found once. Sequenced sample: PBMCs. These receptors came from a woman younger than 30 in good health and CMV-seropositive.

The chain recombines TRBV5-1 with TRBJ1-2, with 9 positions matching TRBD1. J lost 7 bases, V lost 4 bases, and 8 bases had no gene match. This CDR3 has 14 amino acids. Germline V gene data show CDR1 as SGHRS and CDR2 as YFSETQ. CDR3 protein: CASSPGQGMAGYTF. The DNA of the CDR3 is TGCGCCAGCAGCCCCGGACAGGGGATGGCTGGCTACACCTTC.

This clone is labeled medium-sized. The chain links TRBV6-4 to TRBJ2-1; weak D call: TRBD2 (5 bases). The CDR3 totals 15 residues. Germline CDR1 and CDR2: MRHNA and SNTAGT. Trimming removed 2 bases at V and 0 bases at J, with 8 bases between. CDR3 protein: CASSDRAGSYNEQFF. CDR3 sequence (DNA): TGTGCCAGCAGTGACAGGGCGGGCTCCTACAATGAGCAGTTCTTC.

V is TRBV5-1 and J is TRBJ2-6; TRBD1 is a possible D gene (5 bases). The CDR3 consists of 18 residues. Trimming took off 3 bases at V and 2 bases at J, with 18 bases between the two ends. CDR1 is SGHRS, CDR2 YFSETQ, per germline. The CDR3 sequence is CASSWRDRQPAGANVLTF. The CDR3 coding sequence is TGCGCCAGCAGCTGGCGTGACAGACAGCCGGCTGGGGCCAACGTCCTGACTTTC. The entire variable domain, with the rest obtained from reference TRBV5-1 and TRBJ2-6, is as follows: KAGVTQTPRYLIKTRGQQVTLSCSPISGHRSVSWYQQTPGQGLQFLFEYFSETQRNKGNFPGRFSGRQFSNSRSEMNVSTLELGDSALYLCASSWRDRQPAGANVLTFGAGSRLTVL.

The chain carries TRBV9 and TRBJ2-1, with TRBD1 identical over 7 bases. Germline CDR1 and CDR2: SGDLS and YYNGEE. Trimming took 4 bases from V and 2 from J; bases not matched to a gene: 6. This CDR3 contains 15 residues. The CDR3 DNA is TGTGCCAGCAGCCTTGGGACAGAGACCTACAATGAGCAGTTCTTC. Translated: CASSLGTETYNEQFF.

The V gene is TRBV28, the J gene TRBJ1-2; 11 nucleotides align to TRBD1. Germline V CDR1 and CDR2: MDHEN, SYDVKM. Trimming cost V 4 bases and J 6 bases; bases outside gene matches: 10. The CDR3 has 16 residues. The CDR3: CASSSGTGGGKDGYTF. The CDR3 DNA is TGTGCCAGCAGTTCCGGGACAGGGGGGGGTAAGGATGGCTACACCTTC.

This sequence joins TRBV28 and TRBJ1-1; the match to TRBD1 covers 7 bases. V lost 2 bases and J lost 7; bases outside the gene matches: 1. There are 12 residues in the CDR3. Germline assignment: CDR1 MDHEN and CDR2 SYDVKM. CDR3 in DNA: TGTGCCAGCAGTTTAAGGACAGGTGAAGCTTTCTTT. It is translated as CASSLRTGEAFF.

The chain joins TRBV28 to TRBJ2-5, with D tentatively TRBD1 (5 bases). The CDR3 consists of 15 residues. CDR1 is MDHEN and CDR2 is SYDVKM in the germline V gene. V lost 6 bases and J lost 3, with 17 bases in between. CDR3: CASRGMGREKETQYF. In DNA, the CDR3 is TGTGCCAGCAGGGGCATGGGCAGGGAAAAAGAGACCCAGTACTTC.

V usage is TRBV13 and J usage is TRBJ2-7; D unresolved. Trimming took off 0 bases at V and 6 bases at J, with 12 bases between the two ends. Germline-derived CDR1 and CDR2 are PRHDT and FYEKMQ (reference sequence). This CDR3 comprises 14 residues. The CDR3 region is CASSLGASRSEQYF. Here the CDR3 DNA reads TGTGCCAGCAGCTTAGGAGCTAGTCGGTCCGAGCAGTACTTC.

This sequence joins TRBV6-5 and TRBJ2-3; TRBD2 is a possible D gene (5 bases). The V end was cut by 0 bases, the J end by 0 bases, with 10 bases between. From germline, CDR1 is MNHEY and CDR2 SVGAGI. The CDR3 length is 16 residues. CDR3: CASSYSPADSTDTQYF. As DNA, the CDR3 is TGTGCCAGCAGTTACTCGCCAGCGGATAGCACAGATACGCAGTATTTT.

This chain links TRBV30 with TRBJ1-1, with TRBD1 matching over 7 bases. CDR1 is GTSNPN, CDR2 SVGIG, per germline (reference sequence). The J segment lost 3 bases and the V segment lost 2 bases, leaving 6 bases of the junction unmatched. This CDR3 spans 14 amino acids. The chain's CDR3 is CAWSPRQGHTEAFF. DNA for the CDR3: TGTGCCTGGAGTCCGCGACAGGGCCACACTGAAGCTTTCTTT.

V usage is TRBV5-1 and J usage is TRBJ2-1; 12 bases are a match to TRBD2. Germline assignment: CDR1 SGHRS and CDR2 YFSETQ. V shed 3 bases, J shed 8 bases, and the junction held 6 bases outside the gene matches. This CDR3 contains 15 residues. The CDR3 loop is CASSSVTSGSDEQFF. CDR3 DNA sequence: TGCGCCAGCAGCTCGGTGACTAGCGGGAGCGATGAGCAGTTCTTC.

J is TRBJ1-2 and V is TRBV30, with no clear D. Trimming cost V 3 bases and J 1 base, with 15 bases left between them. Per the germline V gene, CDR1 is GTSNPN and CDR2 is SVGIG (reference sequence). The CDR3 runs to 15 residues. The DNA for the CDR3 is TGTGCCTGGAGCTCCCTCCGTCGGGATAACTATGGCTACACCTTC. This translates into CAWSSLRRDNYGYTF.

The chain combines TRBV13 with TRBJ2-7, with 8 bases fitting TRBD1. The CDR3 sequence is 14 residues long. The V gene end was trimmed by 0 bases and the J gene end by 3 bases; junction bases not matched to a gene: 1. Per the germline V gene, CDR1 is PRHDT and CDR2 is FYEKMQ (reference sequence). DNA of the CDR3: TGTGCCAGCAGCTTAGGACAGGGGGTCTACGAGCAGTACTTC. This gives the protein CASSLGQGVYEQYF.

This clone was detected only once. The rearrangement joins TRBV5-1 to TRBJ2-1; 9 bases match TRBD1. In germline, CDR1 is SGHRS, CDR2 YFSETQ. The CDR3 totals 14 residues. V lost 4 bases, J lost 6 bases, and 5 bases stayed unmatched. Here the CDR3 DNA reads TGCGCCAGCAGCCAGGGACAGGGAGGCAATGAGCAGTTCTTC. Translated: CASSQGQGGNEQFF. The variable domain in full, with the rest retrieved from reference TRBV5-1 and TRBJ2-1, is KAGVTQTPRYLIKTRGQQVTLSCSPISGHRSVSWYQQTPGQGLQFLFEYFSETQRNKGNFPGRFSGRQFSNSRSEMNVSTLELGDSALYLCASSQGQGGNEQFFGPGTRLTVL.

The rearrangement uses TRBV7-2 and TRBJ2-7; 7 nucleotides agree with TRBD2. The V segment lost 7 bases and the J segment 4 bases; nucleotides outside the gene matches: 10. Germline CDR1 SGHTA, CDR2 FQGNSA. This CDR3 contains 14 residues. The CDR3 loop is CASTSRGGGYEQYF. The DNA of the CDR3 is TGTGCCAGCACCTCTCGTGGGGGGGGGTACGAGCAGTACTTC.

This CDR3 is CSASPTGEAFF. The CDR3 nucleotides read TGCAGTGCGAGCCCGACAGGGGAAGCTTTCTTT. The chain links TRBV20-1 to TRBJ1-1; 7 bases are shared with TRBD1. V was pared by 6 bases and J by 8 bases, with 6 bases of the junction left unmatched. The CDR3 spans 11 residues. The germline V gene has CDR1 DFQATT and CDR2 SNEGSKA (reference sequence).

The rearrangement joins TRBV4-2 to TRBJ2-7, with D tentatively TRBD2 (5 bases). Trimming stripped 1 base from V and 6 bases from J, with 10 bases between. CDR1 LGHNA and CDR2 YNFKEQ come from the germline V gene. This CDR3 is 13 amino acids long. In DNA, the CDR3 is TGTGCCAGCAGCCAAGTCCCCGGGGTCGAGCAGTACTTC. This encodes CASSQVPGVEQYF.

J is TRBJ2-1 and V is TRBV5-4; 10 bases map to TRBD2. The CDR3 extends over 15 amino acids. V lost 0 bases and J lost 5; bases outside the gene matches: 2. Germline-derived CDR1 and CDR2 are SGHNT and YYREEE (reference sequence). CDR3 loop: CASSLVLAGDNEQFF. As DNA, the CDR3 is TGTGCCAGCAGCTTGGTTCTAGCGGGAGACAATGAGCAGTTCTTC.

The CDR3 loop is CASSQVSNQPQHF. The CDR3 nucleotides read TGCGCCAGCAGCCAAGTAAGCAATCAGCCCCAGCATTTT. The V call is TRBV4-1, the J call TRBJ1-5, with D hard to call. The V end lost 1 base, the J end lost 1 base, and 2 bases lay between the germline ends. This CDR3 is built from 13 residues. Germline CDR1 and CDR2: MGHRA and YSYEKL.